This T cell receptor (beta chain) was sequenced for a study of blood T cell repertoires in COVID-19. Study context: Spain, Italy and the United States supplied samples that represented acute and convalescent COVID-19.

Original processing methods: Using reference gene primer amplification, nucleated cell counts were estimated. Only in-frame clones appear in the TCRdb table, and some are missing; sequencing was by immunoSEQ multiplex PCR. The V and J calls and the clone size are those of that table, but D and trimming were determined from the DNA. The data show under 250,000 clones, roughly 85% seen once. Trimming at V came to 8 bases and at J to 3 bases, leaving 12 bases not matched to a gene. Germline V lookup: CDR1 MDHEN, CDR2 SYDVKM. The CDR3 consists of 16 residues. The rearrangement uses TRBV28 and TRBJ1-4; TRBD1 matches at 7 bases. The receptor comes from a man aged 45-60 years who had recovered from COVID-19. Sequences were obtained from peripheral blood. CDR3: CASGTALGAANEKLFF. CDR3 nucleotide sequence: TGTGCCAGCGGGACAGCCTTGGGGGCGGCTAATGAAAAACTGTTTTTT. Combining the CDR3 with reference TRBV28 and TRBJ1-4 gives the whole variable domain DVKVTQSSRYLVKRTGEKVFLECVQDMDHENMFWYRQDPGLGLRLIYFSYDVKMKEKGDIPEGYSVSREKKERFSLILESASTNQTSMYLCASGTALGAANEKLFFGSGTQLSVL.